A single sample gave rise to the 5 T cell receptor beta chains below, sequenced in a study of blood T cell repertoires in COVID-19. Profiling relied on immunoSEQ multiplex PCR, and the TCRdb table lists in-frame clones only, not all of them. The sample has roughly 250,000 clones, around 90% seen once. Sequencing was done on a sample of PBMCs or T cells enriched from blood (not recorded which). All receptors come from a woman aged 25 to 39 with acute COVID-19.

This chain's CDR3 is CASSSTITGAGNTIYF. The CDR3 DNA follows: TGTGCCAGCAGTTCCACCATCACAGGAGCTGGAAACACCATATATTTT. The chain joins TRBV28 to TRBJ1-3; maybe TRBD1 (5 bases). The CDR3 contains 16 residues. Germline V lookup: CDR1 MDHEN, CDR2 SYDVKM. The V end lost 4 bases, the J end lost 2 bases, and 15 bases lay between the germline ends.

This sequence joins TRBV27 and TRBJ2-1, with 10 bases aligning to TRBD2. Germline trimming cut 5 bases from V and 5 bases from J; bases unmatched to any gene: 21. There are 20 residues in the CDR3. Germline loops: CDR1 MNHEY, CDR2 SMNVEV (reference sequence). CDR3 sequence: CASSPLGWSAGGRVHNEQFF. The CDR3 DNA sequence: TGTGCCAGCAGTCCGTTGGGATGGTCAGCGGGGGGGCGGGTTCACAATGAGCAGTTCTTC.

The CDR3 protein is CATLAGDSTDTQYF. CDR3 nucleotides: TGTGCCACCTTAGCGGGGGACAGCACAGATACGCAGTATTTT. This sequence joins TRBV2 and TRBJ2-3; 9 bases are a match to TRBD2. This CDR3 has 14 amino acids. V trimming: 10 bases; J trimming: 0 bases; junction bases outside the gene matches: 5. Germline-derived CDR1 and CDR2 are SNHLY and FYNNEI.

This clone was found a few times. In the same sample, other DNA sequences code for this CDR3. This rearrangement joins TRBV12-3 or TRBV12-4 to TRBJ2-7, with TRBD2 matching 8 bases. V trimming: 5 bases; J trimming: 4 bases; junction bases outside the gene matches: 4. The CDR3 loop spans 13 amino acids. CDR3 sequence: CASSITSGYEQYF. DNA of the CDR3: TGTGCCAGCAGTATAACTAGCGGTTACGAGCAGTACTTC.

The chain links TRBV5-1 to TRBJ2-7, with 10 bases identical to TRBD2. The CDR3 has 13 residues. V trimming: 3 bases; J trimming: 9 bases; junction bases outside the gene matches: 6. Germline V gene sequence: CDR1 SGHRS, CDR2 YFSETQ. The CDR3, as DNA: TGCGCCAGCAGCTCCAGACTAGCGGGCGCGCAGTACTTC. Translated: CASSSRLAGAQYF.